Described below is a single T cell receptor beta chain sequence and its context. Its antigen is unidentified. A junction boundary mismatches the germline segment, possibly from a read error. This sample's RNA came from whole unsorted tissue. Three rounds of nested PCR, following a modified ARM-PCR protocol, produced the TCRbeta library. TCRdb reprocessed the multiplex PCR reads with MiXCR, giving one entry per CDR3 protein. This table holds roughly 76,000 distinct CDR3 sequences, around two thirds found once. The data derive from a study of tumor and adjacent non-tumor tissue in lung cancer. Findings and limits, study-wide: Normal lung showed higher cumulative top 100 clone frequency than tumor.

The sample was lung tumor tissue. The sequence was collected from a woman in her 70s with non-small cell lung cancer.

The CDR3 is CTSSSMGLAGYEQYF. The CDR3 bases are TGTACCAGCAGCTCCATGGGGCTAGCGGGCTACGAGCAGTACTTC. The chain combines TRBV5-6 with TRBJ2-7; 8 nucleotides match TRBD2. Looked up from germline, CDR1 is SGHDT and CDR2 is YYEEEE. The CDR3 loop spans 15 amino acids.